This T cell receptor (beta chain) was captured by sequencing in a study of blood T cell repertoires in COVID-19. For the study at large: Sample material is recorded as cDNA or gDNA derived from T cells, B-cell-depleted T cells, or PBMCs.

The table lists this clone with a count of one. One junction end disagrees with the germline gene, perhaps due to a read error. This study enrolled people aged roughly 18 to 90 from approximately 24 US geographic areas. In the study's own analysis: Amplification of reference gene primers provided the estimated nucleated cell counts. TCRdb's copy holds only in-frame clones and misses some; the assay was immunoSEQ multiplex PCR. From that table come the V and J calls and clone size; the DNA was used to work out D and trimming. The data contain hundreds of thousands of clones, almost 85% of them singletons. This CDR3 has 15 amino acids. Germline V CDR1 and CDR2: SSHAT, FNYEAQ (reference sequence).

The sequenced sample was PBMCs or T cells enriched from blood (not recorded which). This TCR came from a woman aged 45-59 years with acute COVID-19. The J gene is TRBJ2-7, the V gene TRBV7-7, with 7 bases that match TRBD1. This CDR3 is CASSLRWDSSYEQYF. DNA for the CDR3: TGTGCTAGCAGCTTGCGATGGGACAGCTCCTACGAGCAGTACTTC.